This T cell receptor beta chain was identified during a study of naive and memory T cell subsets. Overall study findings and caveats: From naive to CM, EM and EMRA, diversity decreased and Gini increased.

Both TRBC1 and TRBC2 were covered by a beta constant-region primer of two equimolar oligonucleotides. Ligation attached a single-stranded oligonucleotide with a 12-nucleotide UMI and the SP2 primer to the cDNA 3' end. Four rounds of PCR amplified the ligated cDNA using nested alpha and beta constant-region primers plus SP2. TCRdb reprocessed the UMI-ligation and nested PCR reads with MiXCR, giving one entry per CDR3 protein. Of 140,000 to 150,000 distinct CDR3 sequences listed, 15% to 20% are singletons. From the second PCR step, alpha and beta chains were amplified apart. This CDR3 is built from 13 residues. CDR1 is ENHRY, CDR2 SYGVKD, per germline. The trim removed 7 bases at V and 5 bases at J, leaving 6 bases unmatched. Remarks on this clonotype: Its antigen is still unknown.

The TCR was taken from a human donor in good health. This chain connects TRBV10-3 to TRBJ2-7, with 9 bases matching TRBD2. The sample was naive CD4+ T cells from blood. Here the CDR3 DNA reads TGTGCCATCACGTCGCTAGCGGGACACGAGCAGTACTTC. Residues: CAITSLAGHEQYF.